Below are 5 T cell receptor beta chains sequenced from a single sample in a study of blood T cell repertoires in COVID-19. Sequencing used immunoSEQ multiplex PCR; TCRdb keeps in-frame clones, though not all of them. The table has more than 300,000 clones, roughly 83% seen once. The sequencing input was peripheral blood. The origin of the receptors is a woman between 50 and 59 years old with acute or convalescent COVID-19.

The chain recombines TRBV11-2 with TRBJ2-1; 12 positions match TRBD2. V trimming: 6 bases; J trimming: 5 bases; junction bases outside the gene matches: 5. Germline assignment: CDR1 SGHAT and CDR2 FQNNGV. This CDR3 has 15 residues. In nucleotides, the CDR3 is TGTGCCAGCAGACGGACTAGCGGGACAGACAATGAGCAGTTCTTC. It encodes CASRRTSGTDNEQFF.

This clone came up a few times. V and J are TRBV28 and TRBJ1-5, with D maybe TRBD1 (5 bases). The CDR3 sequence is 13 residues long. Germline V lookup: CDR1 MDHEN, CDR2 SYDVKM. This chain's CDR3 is CVTLGGSNQPQHF. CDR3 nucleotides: TGTGTCACTTTGGGGGGTAGCAATCAGCCCCAGCATTTT.

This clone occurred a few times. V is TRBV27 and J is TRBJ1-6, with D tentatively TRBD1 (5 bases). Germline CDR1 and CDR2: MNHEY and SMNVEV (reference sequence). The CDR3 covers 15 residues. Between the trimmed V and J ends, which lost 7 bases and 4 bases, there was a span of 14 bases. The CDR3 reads CASTPREGYNSPLHF. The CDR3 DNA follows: TGTGCCAGCACTCCACGGGAGGGGTATAATTCACCCCTCCACTTT.

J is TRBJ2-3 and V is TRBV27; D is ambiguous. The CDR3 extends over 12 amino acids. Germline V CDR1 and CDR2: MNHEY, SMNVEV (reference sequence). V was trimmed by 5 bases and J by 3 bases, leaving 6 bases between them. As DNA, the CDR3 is TGTGCCAGCAGTACCCAGACAGATACGCAGTATTTT. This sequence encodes CASSTQTDTQYF.

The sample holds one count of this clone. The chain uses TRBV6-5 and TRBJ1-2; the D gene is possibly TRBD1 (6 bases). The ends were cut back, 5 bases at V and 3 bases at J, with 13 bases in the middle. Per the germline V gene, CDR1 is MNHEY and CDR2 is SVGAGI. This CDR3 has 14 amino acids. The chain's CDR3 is CASSLQGKDYGYTF. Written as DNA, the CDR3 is TGTGCCAGCAGTCTCCAGGGGAAGGACTATGGCTACACCTTC.